This TCR beta chain was identified in a study of CD8 T cells in ankylosing spondylitis. Points from the study as a whole: There was reportedly significant enrichment of clones that were disease-linked in matched ankylosing spondylitis synovial fluid. Blood of patients with ankylosing spondylitis appeared to be characterized by a TCR beta motif of eight highly homologous variants.

This clonotype was recorded at least ten times. The antigen is not known. TCRdb analysed the 5' RACE reads with MiXCR anew, one entry per CDR3 protein. The sample holds more than 150,000 distinct CDR3 sequences, about 18% seen once. This CDR3 region has 14 residues. In germline, CDR1 is MNHNS, CDR2 SASEGT. The germline V and J ends were trimmed by 7 bases and 11 bases, with 23 bases remaining between them. V and J are TRBV6-1 and TRBJ1-1; weak D call: TRBD1 (6 bases). What was sequenced was blood, either unsorted or a sorted T cell fraction (not recorded which). The sequence was obtained from a male donor between 5 and 29 years old with ankylosing spondylitis or in good health (not recorded which). This CDR3 is CASTRRAPRGGAFF. The CDR3 bases are TGTGCCAGCACCCGAAGGGCACCTAGAGGGGGGGCTTTCTTT.